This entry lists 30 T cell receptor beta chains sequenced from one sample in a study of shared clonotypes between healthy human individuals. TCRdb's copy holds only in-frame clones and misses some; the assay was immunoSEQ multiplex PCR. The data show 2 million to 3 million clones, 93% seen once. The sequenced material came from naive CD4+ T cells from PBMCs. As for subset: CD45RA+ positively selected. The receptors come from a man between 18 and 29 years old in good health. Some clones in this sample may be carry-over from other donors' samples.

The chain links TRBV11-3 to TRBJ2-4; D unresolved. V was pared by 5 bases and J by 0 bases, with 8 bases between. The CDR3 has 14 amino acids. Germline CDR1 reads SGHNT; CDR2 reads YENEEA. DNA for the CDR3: TGTGCCAGCAGCCCCTCGGCAGCCAAAAACATTCAGTACTTC. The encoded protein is CASSPSAAKNIQYF. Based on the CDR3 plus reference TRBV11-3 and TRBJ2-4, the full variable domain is EAGVVQSPRYKIIEKKQPVAFWCNPISGHNTLYWYLQNLGQGPELLIRYENEEAVDDSQLPKDRFSAERLKGVDSTLKIQPAELGDSAVYLCASSPSAAKNIQYFGAGTRLSVL.

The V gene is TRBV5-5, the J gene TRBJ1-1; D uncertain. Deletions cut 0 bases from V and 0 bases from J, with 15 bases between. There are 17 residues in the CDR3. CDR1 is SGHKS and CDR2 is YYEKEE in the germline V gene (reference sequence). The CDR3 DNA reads TGTGCCAGCAGCTTGGCATCTTATGGAGGCATGAACACTGAAGCTTTCTTT. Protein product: CASSLASYGGMNTEAFF.

The CDR3 DNA follows: TGTGCCAGCAGCCTAGGTTCGGGGGACACCATATATTTT. This translates into CASSLGSGDTIYF. This rearrangement joins TRBV5-5 to TRBJ1-3, with D possibly TRBD1 on 5 matching bases. CDR3 length: 13 amino acids. V lost 4 bases and J 8 bases, leaving 13 bases between the germline ends. Germline values: CDR1 SGHKS, CDR2 YYEKEE (reference sequence). Full variable domain (outside the CDR3, taken from reference TRBV5-5 and TRBJ1-3): DAGVTQSPTHLIKTRGQQVTLRCSPISGHKSVSWYQQVLGQGPQFIFQYYEKEERGRGNFPDRFSARQFPNYSSELNVNALLLGDSALYLCASSLGSGDTIYFGEGSWLTVV.

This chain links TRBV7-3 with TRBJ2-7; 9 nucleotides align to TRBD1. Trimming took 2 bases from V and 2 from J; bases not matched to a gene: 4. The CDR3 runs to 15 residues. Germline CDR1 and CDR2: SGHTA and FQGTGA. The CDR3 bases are TGTGCCAGCAGCTTATGGGACAGGGTCCCCTACGAGCAGTACTTC. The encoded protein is CASSLWDRVPYEQYF.

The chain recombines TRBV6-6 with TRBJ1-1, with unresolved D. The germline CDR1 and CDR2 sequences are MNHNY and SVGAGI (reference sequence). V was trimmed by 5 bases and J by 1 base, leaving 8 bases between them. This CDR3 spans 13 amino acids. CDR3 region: CASSGGPNTEAFF. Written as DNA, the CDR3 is TGTGCCAGCAGTGGTGGGCCGAACACTGAAGCTTTCTTT.

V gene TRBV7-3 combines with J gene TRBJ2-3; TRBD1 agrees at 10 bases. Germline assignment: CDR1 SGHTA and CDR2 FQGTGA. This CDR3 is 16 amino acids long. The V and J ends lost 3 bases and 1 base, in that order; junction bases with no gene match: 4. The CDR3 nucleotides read TGTGCCAGCAGCTTGGGACAGGGGACTGGCACAGATACGCAGTATTTT. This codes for CASSLGQGTGTDTQYF.

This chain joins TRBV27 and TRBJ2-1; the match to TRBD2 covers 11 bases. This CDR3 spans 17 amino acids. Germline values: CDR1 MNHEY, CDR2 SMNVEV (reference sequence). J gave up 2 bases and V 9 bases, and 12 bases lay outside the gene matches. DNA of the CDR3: TGTGCCAGTGGGACTAGCGGAAGCCCACGCCCCTACAATGAGCAGTTCTTC. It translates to CASGTSGSPRPYNEQFF.

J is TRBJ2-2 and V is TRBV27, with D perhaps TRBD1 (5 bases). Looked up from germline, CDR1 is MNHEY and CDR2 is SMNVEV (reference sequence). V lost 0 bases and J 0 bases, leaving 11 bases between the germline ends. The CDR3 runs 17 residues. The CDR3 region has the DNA TGTGCCAGCAGTTTATCGGGCGCAGGGTCGAACACCGGGGAGCTGTTTTTT. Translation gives CASSLSGAGSNTGELFF.

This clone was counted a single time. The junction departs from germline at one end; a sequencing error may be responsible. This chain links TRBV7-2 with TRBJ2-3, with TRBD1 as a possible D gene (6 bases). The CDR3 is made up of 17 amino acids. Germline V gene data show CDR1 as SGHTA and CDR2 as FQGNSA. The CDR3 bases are TGTGCCAGCAGCATAGCCAGGGGAAGGGGCGGCACAGATACGCAGTATTTT. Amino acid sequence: CASSIARGRGGTDTQYF. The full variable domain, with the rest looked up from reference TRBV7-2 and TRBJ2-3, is GAGVSQSPSNKVTEKGKDVELRCDPISGHTALYWYRQSLGQGLEFLIYFQGNSAPDKSGLPSDRFSAERTGGSVSTLTIQRTQQEDSAVYLCASSIARGRGGTDTQYFGPGTRLTVL.

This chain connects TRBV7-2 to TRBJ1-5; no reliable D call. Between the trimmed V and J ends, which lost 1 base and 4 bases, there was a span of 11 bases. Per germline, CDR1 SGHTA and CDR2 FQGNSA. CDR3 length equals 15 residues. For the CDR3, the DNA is TGTGCCAGCAGCTTAGGGGTGGGTCTTAATCAGCCCCAGCATTTT. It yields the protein CASSLGVGLNQPQHF.

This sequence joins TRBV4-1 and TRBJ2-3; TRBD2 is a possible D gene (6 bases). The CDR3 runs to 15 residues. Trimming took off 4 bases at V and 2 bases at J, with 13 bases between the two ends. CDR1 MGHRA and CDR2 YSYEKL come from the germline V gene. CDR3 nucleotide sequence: TGCGCCAGCAGCCCGGCGGCGGGGACCACAGATACGCAGTATTTT. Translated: CASSPAAGTTDTQYF.

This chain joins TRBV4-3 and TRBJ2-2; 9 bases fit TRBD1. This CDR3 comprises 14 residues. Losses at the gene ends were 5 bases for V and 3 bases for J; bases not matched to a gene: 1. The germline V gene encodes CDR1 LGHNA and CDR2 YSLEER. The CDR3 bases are TGCGCCAGCAGCTACAGGGGGCACACCGGGGAGCTGTTTTTT. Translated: CASSYRGHTGELFF.

CDR3 sequence reads: CATSRAQYEQYF. DNA for the CDR3: TGTGCCACCAGCAGAGCCCAGTACGAGCAGTACTTC. V gene TRBV15 combines with J gene TRBJ2-7; D is undetermined. The germline V and J ends were trimmed by 1 base and 4 bases, with 5 bases remaining between them. This CDR3 region has 12 residues. The germline gives CDR1 LNHNV, CDR2 YYDKDF (reference sequence).

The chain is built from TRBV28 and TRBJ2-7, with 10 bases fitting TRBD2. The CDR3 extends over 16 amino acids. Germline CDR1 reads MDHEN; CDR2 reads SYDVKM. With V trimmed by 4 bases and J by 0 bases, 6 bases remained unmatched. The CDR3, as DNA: TGTGCCAGCAGTTACGGACTAGCGGAACGCTCCTACGAGCAGTACTTC. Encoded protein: CASSYGLAERSYEQYF.

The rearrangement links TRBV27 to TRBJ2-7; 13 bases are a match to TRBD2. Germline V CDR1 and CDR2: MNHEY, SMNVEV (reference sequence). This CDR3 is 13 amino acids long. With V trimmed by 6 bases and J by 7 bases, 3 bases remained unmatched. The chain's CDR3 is CASRTSGRREQYF. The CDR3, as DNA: TGTGCCAGCAGGACTAGCGGGAGGAGAGAGCAGTACTTC.

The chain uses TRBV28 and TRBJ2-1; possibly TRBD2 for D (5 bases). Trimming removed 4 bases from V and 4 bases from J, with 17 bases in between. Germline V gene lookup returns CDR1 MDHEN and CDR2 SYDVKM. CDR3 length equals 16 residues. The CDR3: CASSSDSRGFYNEQFF. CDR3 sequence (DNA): TGTGCCAGCAGTTCGGACTCTCGAGGGTTTTACAATGAGCAGTTCTTC.

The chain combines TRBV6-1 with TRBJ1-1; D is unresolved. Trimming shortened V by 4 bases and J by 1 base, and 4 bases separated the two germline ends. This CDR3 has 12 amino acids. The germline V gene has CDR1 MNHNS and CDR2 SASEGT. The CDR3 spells CASSVSNTEAFF. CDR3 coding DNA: TGTGCCAGCAGTGTCTCGAACACTGAAGCTTTCTTT.

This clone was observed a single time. CDR3 coding DNA: TGTGCCAGCAGCTTGGGGTTAGGGGTGGATCGTGGCTACACCTTC. Its protein is CASSLGLGVDRGYTF. This rearrangement joins TRBV5-6 to TRBJ1-2; D possibly corresponds to TRBD1 (5 bases). Trimming cost V 0 bases and J 7 bases, with 16 bases left between them. Germline V gives CDR1 SGHDT, CDR2 YYEEEE. The CDR3 length is 15 residues. The whole variable domain, remainder taken from reference TRBV5-6 and TRBJ1-2, is DAGVTQSPTHLIKTRGQQVTLRCSPKSGHDTVSWYQQALGQGPQFIFQYYEEEERQRGNFPDRFSGHQFPNYSSELNVNALLLGDSALYLCASSLGLGVDRGYTFGSGTRLTVV.

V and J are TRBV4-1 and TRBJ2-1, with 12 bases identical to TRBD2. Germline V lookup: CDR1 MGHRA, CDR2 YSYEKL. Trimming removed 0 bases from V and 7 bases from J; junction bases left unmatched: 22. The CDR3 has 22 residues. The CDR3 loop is CASSQENIRRASGRGIRNEQFF. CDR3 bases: TGCGCCAGCAGCCAAGAAAACATTCGTAGGGCTAGCGGGAGGGGCATACGTAATGAGCAGTTCTTC.

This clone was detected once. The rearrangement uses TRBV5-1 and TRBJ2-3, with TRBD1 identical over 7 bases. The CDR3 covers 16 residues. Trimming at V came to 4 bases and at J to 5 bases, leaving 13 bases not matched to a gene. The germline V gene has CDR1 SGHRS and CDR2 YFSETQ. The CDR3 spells CASSPAPTGLGDTQYF. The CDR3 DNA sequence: TGCGCCAGCAGCCCCGCCCCGACAGGGTTAGGAGATACGCAGTATTTT. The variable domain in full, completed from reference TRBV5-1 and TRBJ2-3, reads KAGVTQTPRYLIKTRGQQVTLSCSPISGHRSVSWYQQTPGQGLQFLFEYFSETQRNKGNFPGRFSGRQFSNSRSEMNVSTLELGDSALYLCASSPAPTGLGDTQYFGPGTRLTVL.

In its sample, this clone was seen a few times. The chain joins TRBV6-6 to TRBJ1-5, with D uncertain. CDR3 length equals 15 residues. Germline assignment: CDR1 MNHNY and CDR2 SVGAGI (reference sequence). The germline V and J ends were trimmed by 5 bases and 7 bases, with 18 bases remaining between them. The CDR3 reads CASSPQLGGRQPQHF. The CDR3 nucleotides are TGTGCCAGCAGTCCCCAATTGGGAGGCAGGCAGCCCCAGCATTTT.

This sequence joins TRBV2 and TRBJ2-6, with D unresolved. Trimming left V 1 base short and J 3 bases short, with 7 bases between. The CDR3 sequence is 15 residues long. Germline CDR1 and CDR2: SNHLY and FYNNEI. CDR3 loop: CASSEGVGGANVLTF. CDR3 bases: TGTGCCAGCAGTGAAGGGGTAGGTGGGGCCAACGTCCTGACTTTC.

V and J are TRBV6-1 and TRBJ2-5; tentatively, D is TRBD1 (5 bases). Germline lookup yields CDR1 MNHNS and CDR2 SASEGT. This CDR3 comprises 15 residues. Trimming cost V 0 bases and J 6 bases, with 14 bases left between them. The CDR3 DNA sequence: TGTGCCAGCAGTGAAGCGAGAAGGGGCTGGAAGACCCAGTACTTC. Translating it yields CASSEARRGWKTQYF.

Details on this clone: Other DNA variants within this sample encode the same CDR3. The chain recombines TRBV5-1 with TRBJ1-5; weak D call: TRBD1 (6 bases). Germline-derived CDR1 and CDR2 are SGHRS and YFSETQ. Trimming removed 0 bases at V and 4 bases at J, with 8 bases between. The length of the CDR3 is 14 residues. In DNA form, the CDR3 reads TGCGCCAGCAGCTTGGTAGGGGGAAATCAGCCCCAGCATTTT. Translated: CASSLVGGNQPQHF.

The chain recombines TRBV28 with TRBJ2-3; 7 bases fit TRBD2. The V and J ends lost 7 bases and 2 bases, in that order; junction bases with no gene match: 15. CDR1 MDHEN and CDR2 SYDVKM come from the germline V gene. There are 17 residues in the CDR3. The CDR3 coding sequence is TGTGCCAGCAAGAGTTTGAAGCGGGGAACTTTCACAGATACGCAGTATTTT. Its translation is CASKSLKRGTFTDTQYF.

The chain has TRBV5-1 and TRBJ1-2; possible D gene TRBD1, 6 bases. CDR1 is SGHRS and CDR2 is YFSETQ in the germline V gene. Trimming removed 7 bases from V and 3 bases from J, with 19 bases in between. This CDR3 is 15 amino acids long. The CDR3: CASSSRGGSDYGYTF. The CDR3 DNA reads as TGCGCCAGCTCGAGTCGAGGGGGAAGTGACTATGGCTACACCTTC.

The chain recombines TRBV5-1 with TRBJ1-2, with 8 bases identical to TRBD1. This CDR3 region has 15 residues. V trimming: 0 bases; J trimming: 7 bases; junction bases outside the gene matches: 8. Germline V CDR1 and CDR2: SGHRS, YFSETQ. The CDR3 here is CASSLAAGGSRGYTF. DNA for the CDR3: TGCGCCAGCAGCTTGGCCGCAGGGGGCTCGCGTGGCTACACCTTC.

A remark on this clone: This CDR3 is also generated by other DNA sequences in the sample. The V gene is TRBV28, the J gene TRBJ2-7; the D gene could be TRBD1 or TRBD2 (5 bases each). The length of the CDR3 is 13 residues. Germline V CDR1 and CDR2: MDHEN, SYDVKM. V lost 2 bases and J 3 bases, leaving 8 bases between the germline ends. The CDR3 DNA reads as TGTGCCAGCAGTTTAATTGGGGGCTACGAGCAGTACTTC. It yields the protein CASSLIGGYEQYF.

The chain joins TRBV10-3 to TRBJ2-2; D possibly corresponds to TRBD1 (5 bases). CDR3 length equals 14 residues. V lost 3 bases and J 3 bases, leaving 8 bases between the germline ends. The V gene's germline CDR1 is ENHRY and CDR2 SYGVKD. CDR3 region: CAISDDSDTGELFF. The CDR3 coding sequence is TGTGCCATCAGTGACGACAGTGACACCGGGGAGCTGTTTTTT.

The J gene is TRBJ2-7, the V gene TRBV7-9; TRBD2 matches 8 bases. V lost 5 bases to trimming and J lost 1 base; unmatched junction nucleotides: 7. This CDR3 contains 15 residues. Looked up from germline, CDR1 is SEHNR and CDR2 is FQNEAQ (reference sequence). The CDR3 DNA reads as TGTGCCAGCAGCGAAGCTAGCGGGCGGTCCTACGAGCAGTACTTC. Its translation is CASSEASGRSYEQYF.